Below, 27 T cell receptor beta chains from the same sample are listed, as sequenced in a study of T cell responses to AZD1222 COVID-19 vaccine. Sequencing was performed with immunoSEQ multiplex PCR; in TCRdb, only in-frame clones are kept and a portion is missing. The top ten clones hold approximately 3.4% of a sample with about 150,000 clones, 92% of them seen once. Sequencing was performed on peripheral blood, taken 28 days after the second AZD1222 dose. All receptors derive from an adult who received the AZD1222 COVID-19 vaccine.

This clone appeared once. The genes are TRBV25-1 and TRBJ1-5; D is unresolved. Trimming took 3 bases from V and 3 from J, leaving 9 bases between them. CDR3 length: 14 amino acids. Per germline, CDR1 MGHDK and CDR2 SYGVNS. CDR3 loop: CASSDWTSNQPQHF. CDR3 coding DNA: TGTGCCAGCAGTGATTGGACTTCCAATCAGCCCCAGCATTTT.

For this clone: The same CDR3 can be traced to other DNA sequences in this sample. The chain recombines TRBV9 with TRBJ2-5; D unclear. The CDR3 sequence is 13 residues long. V lost 0 bases and J 1 base, leaving 4 bases between the germline ends. Germline CDR1 SGDLS, CDR2 YYNGEE. CDR3 amino acids: CASSVAAQETQYF. The CDR3 region has the DNA TGTGCCAGCAGCGTAGCCGCCCAAGAGACCCAGTACTTC.

This clone was counted a single time. The J gene is TRBJ1-5, the V gene TRBV29-1; D gene uncertain. The CDR3 is made up of 14 amino acids. Per germline, CDR1 SQVTM and CDR2 ANQGSEA. The V end lost 6 bases, the J end lost 0 bases, and 12 bases lay between the germline ends. CDR3 in DNA: TGCAGCGTGGCACCAGGATATAGCAATCAGCCCCAGCATTTT. Translation: CSVAPGYSNQPQHF.

This chain connects TRBV7-3 to TRBJ1-1; 7 nucleotides match TRBD1. V lost 5 bases, J lost 1 base, and 1 base stayed unmatched. The CDR3 runs 13 residues. Germline V gene sequence: CDR1 SGHTA, CDR2 FQGTGA. CDR3 nucleotide sequence: TGTGCCAGCAGCCGGGACAGGAACACTGAAGCTTTCTTT. Protein sequence: CASSRDRNTEAFF. The full variable domain, with the rest looked up from reference TRBV7-3 and TRBJ1-1, is GAGVSQTPSNKVTEKGKYVELRCDPISGHTALYWYRQSLGQGPEFLIYFQGTGAADDSGLPNDRFFAVRPEGSVSTLKIQRTERGDSAVYLCASSRDRNTEAFFGQGTRLTVV.

The genes are TRBV7-2 and TRBJ2-3; TRBD1 agrees at 9 bases. The germline V gene has CDR1 SGHTA and CDR2 FQGNSA. The CDR3 consists of 15 residues. V shed 1 base, J shed 3 bases, and the junction held 2 bases outside the gene matches. The CDR3 here is CASSLGTGATDTQYF. The CDR3 DNA reads as TGTGCCAGCAGCTTAGGGACAGGGGCTACAGATACGCAGTATTTT. The full variable domain, its missing parts supplied by reference TRBV7-2 and TRBJ2-3, is GAGVSQSPSNKVTEKGKDVELRCDPISGHTALYWYRQSLGQGLEFLIYFQGNSAPDKSGLPSDRFSAERTGGSVSTLTIQRTQQEDSAVYLCASSLGTGATDTQYFGPGTRLTVL.

The V and J genes are TRBV28 and TRBJ1-1; D gene unclear. The CDR3 is 14 residues long. Germline lookup yields CDR1 MDHEN and CDR2 SYDVKM. Trimming pared 4 bases from V and 2 bases from J, leaving 11 bases between. The CDR3 DNA sequence: TGTGCCAGCAGTTATCGTCCGGCAAACACTGAAGCTTTCTTT. This sequence encodes CASSYRPANTEAFF.

V is TRBV7-8 and J is TRBJ1-5, with 7 positions matching TRBD1. CDR3 length: 17 amino acids. Germline assignment: CDR1 SGHVS and CDR2 FQNEAQ. V lost 5 bases and J lost 7; bases outside the gene matches: 17. The CDR3 DNA is TGTGCCAGCAGCGCCTTCAGGGGACAGCCCAGCCCGCAGCCCCAGCATTTT. Amino acids: CASSAFRGQPSPQPQHF.

Only one count was recorded for this clone. This chain links TRBV6-5 with TRBJ2-1, with D tentatively TRBD2 (5 bases). The CDR3 has 11 residues. Germline loops: CDR1 MNHEY, CDR2 SVGAGI. Trimming shortened V by 6 bases and J by 8 bases, and 8 bases separated the two germline ends. The CDR3 DNA follows: TGTGCCAGCAGGAAGGAGGATGAGCAGTTCTTC. Encoded protein: CASRKEDEQFF.

V is TRBV11-2 and J is TRBJ2-2; D is perhaps TRBD2 (6 bases). Trimming pared 5 bases from V and 5 bases from J, leaving 15 bases between. The CDR3 has 15 amino acids. CDR1 is SGHAT and CDR2 is FQNNGV in the germline V gene. CDR3 protein: CASSDLGSMTGELFF. DNA of the CDR3: TGTGCCAGCAGCGACCTCGGGAGTATGACCGGGGAGCTGTTTTTT. Filled out from reference TRBV11-2 and TRBJ2-2, the complete variable domain reads EAGVAQSPRYKIIEKRQSVAFWCNPISGHATLYWYQQILGQGPKLLIQFQNNGVVDDSQLPKDRFSAERLKGVDSTLKIQPAKLEDSAVYLCASSDLGSMTGELFFGEGSRLTVL.

The chain uses TRBV27 and TRBJ2-1, with 8 bases lining up with TRBD2. Losses at the gene ends were 8 bases for V and 7 bases for J; bases not matched to a gene: 7. This CDR3 is built from 13 residues. Germline values: CDR1 MNHEY, CDR2 SMNVEV (reference sequence). As DNA, the CDR3 is TGTGCCAGCGGATTAGCGGGGTTGAATGAGCAGTTCTTC. Translating it yields CASGLAGLNEQFF.

J is TRBJ1-4 and V is TRBV7-9; 9 nucleotides match TRBD1. The V gene end was trimmed by 5 bases and the J gene end by 0 bases; junction bases not matched to a gene: 7. The CDR3 consists of 17 residues. Germline loops: CDR1 SEHNR, CDR2 FQNEAQ (reference sequence). CDR3 DNA sequence: TGTGCCAGCAGCCCGGACAGGGGCCTTGCAACTAATGAAAAACTGTTTTTT. The encoded protein is CASSPDRGLATNEKLFF.

The rearrangement links TRBV19 to TRBJ2-5; D is uncertain. Germline-derived CDR1 and CDR2 are LNHDA and SQIVND (reference sequence). The CDR3 length is 17 residues. Trimming pared 3 bases from V and 2 bases from J, leaving 19 bases between. Here the CDR3 reads CASSMGMSLGFQETQYF. The CDR3 coding sequence is TGTGCCAGTAGTATGGGGATGAGCTTAGGGTTTCAAGAGACCCAGTACTTC. The variable domain in full, completed from reference TRBV19 and TRBJ2-5, reads DGGITQSPKYLFRKEGQNVTLSCEQNLNHDAMYWYRQDPGQGLRLIYYSQIVNDFQKGDIAEGYSVSREKKESFPLTVTSAQKNPTAFYLCASSMGMSLGFQETQYFGPGTRLLVL.

V gene TRBV18 combines with J gene TRBJ2-7, with D possibly being TRBD2 (6 bases). Trimming removed 2 bases from V and 6 bases from J, with 17 bases in between. From germline, CDR1 is KGHSH and CDR2 LQKENI. The CDR3 spans 15 residues. The CDR3 DNA reads TGTGCCAGCTCACCATGTACAACGGGAGAATGCGAGCAGTACTTC. Translation gives CASSPCTTGECEQYF. The whole variable domain, remainder taken from reference TRBV18 and TRBJ2-7, is NAGVMQNPRHLVRRRGQEARLRCSPMKGHSHVYWYRQLPEEGLKFMVYLQKENIIDESGMPKERFSAEFPKEGPSILRIQQVVRGDSAAYFCASSPCTTGECEQYFGPGTRLTVT.

The rearrangement uses TRBV1 and TRBJ2-1; the DNA was not compared with TRBD2, the D call given in the table. TRBV1 is a documented pseudogene. This CDR3 contains 19 residues. Here the CDR3 DNA reads TGCACCAGCAGCCAAGTTACTGGGCTAGCGGGAGGGCCGGGGGATGAGCAGTTCTTC. Amino acids: CTSSQVTGLAGGPGDEQFF.

The chain carries TRBV6-1 and TRBJ2-7; unclear D gene. The CDR3 runs 15 residues. The V and J ends lost 2 bases and 7 bases respectively, with 18 bases between them. Germline V gene sequence: CDR1 MNHNS, CDR2 SASEGT. This CDR3 is CASSEPAAILREQYF. The DNA for the CDR3 is TGTGCCAGCAGTGAACCAGCAGCTATCCTACGGGAGCAGTACTTC.

The V and J genes are TRBV6-1 and TRBJ2-1; no definite D call. Trimming cost V 3 bases and J 12 bases, with 12 bases left between them. This CDR3 region has 12 residues. CDR1 MNHNS and CDR2 SASEGT come from the germline V gene. The CDR3 bases are TGTGCCAGCAGTGATGAGAGACCGGTGCAGTTCTTC. Translation: CASSDERPVQFF.

The chain joins TRBV12-5 to TRBJ2-1, with D possibly matching TRBD1 (5 bases). The CDR3 has 14 amino acids. V was cut by 2 bases and J by 8 bases, with 13 bases left in between. Germline-derived CDR1 and CDR2 are LGHNT and FRNRAP. This CDR3 reads CASGLRTIFYEQFF. CDR3 DNA sequence: TGTGCTAGTGGTTTGAGGACAATATTCTATGAGCAGTTCTTC.

This chain joins TRBV5-7 and TRBJ2-7; D is perhaps TRBD1 or TRBD2 (6 bases each). TRBV5-7 is placed among ORFs of uncertain function. This CDR3 is built from 14 residues. Trimming took 4 bases from V and 5 from J, leaving 16 bases between them. CDR3: CASSPRGGVDEQYF. DNA for the CDR3: TGTGCCAGCAGCCCCAGGGGCGGGGTAGACGAGCAGTACTTC.

The gene calls are TRBV19 and TRBJ2-3; TRBD2 matches at 11 bases. In germline, CDR1 is LNHDA, CDR2 SQIVND (reference sequence). J gave up 2 bases and V 5 bases, and 9 bases lay outside the gene matches. CDR3 length: 17 residues. CDR3 nucleotide sequence: TGTGCCAGTAGTGGCTGGGGACTAGCGGCCTCCACAGATACGCAGTATTTT. Amino acids: CASSGWGLAASTDTQYF.

The DNA for the CDR3 is TGTGCCAGCAGCCAGGCGGGTAGGGGGCTCGAGACCCAGTACTTC. Translation gives CASSQAGRGLETQYF. The rearrangement links TRBV5-5 to TRBJ2-5, with 7 bases identical to TRBD1. Unmatched junction bases numbered 11, after V lost 4 bases and J lost 5 bases. The CDR3 is made up of 15 amino acids. The germline gives CDR1 SGHKS, CDR2 YYEKEE (reference sequence).

In nucleotides, the CDR3 is TGTGCCAGCAGTTATCTCTCCGGGACCGCTGCATACAATGAGCAGTTCTTC. Protein: CASSYLSGTAAYNEQFF. The chain has TRBV28 and TRBJ2-1; D may be TRBD1 or TRBD2 (5 bases each). The CDR3 loop spans 17 amino acids. Deletions cut 4 bases from V and 4 bases from J, with 20 bases between. In germline, CDR1 is MDHEN, CDR2 SYDVKM.

The chain links TRBV7-6 to TRBJ2-1, with 11 bases that match TRBD1. Germline V gene lookup returns CDR1 SGHVS and CDR2 FNYEAQ. V lost 1 base to trimming and J lost 9 bases; unmatched junction nucleotides: 14. CDR3 length: 18 residues. DNA for the CDR3: TGTGCCAGCAGCTTAGTCTCTGGAACCGGGACAGGGGGAGGTGAGCAGTTCTTC. It translates to CASSLVSGTGTGGGEQFF.

The CDR3 sequence: CASSLPKWGETQYF. The CDR3 DNA sequence: TGTGCCAGCAGTTTACCCAAGTGGGGGGAGACCCAGTACTTC. V is TRBV28 and J is TRBJ2-5; D is perhaps TRBD1 or TRBD2 (5 bases each). Germline-derived CDR1 and CDR2 are MDHEN and SYDVKM. The CDR3 sequence is 14 residues long. Trimming shortened V by 2 bases and J by 5 bases, and 12 bases separated the two germline ends.

The chain carries TRBV18 and TRBJ2-3; 13 bases match TRBD2. V was pared by 2 bases and J by 3 bases, with 8 bases of the junction left unmatched. Germline CDR1 KGHSH, CDR2 LQKENI. This CDR3 contains 18 residues. CDR3 in amino acids: CASSPSLGLAGVTDTQYF. The DNA of the CDR3 is TGTGCCAGCTCACCATCACTAGGACTAGCGGGAGTTACAGATACGCAGTATTTT.

This chain joins TRBV9 and TRBJ2-1, with D possibly TRBD2 on 5 matching bases. Germline V gene lookup returns CDR1 SGDLS and CDR2 YYNGEE. V lost 0 bases to trimming and J lost 8 bases, with 12 bases between them. The CDR3 runs 14 residues. The CDR3 spells CASSVASGFHEQFF. CDR3 bases: TGTGCCAGCAGCGTAGCTTCGGGGTTTCATGAGCAGTTCTTC.

The chain uses TRBV20-1 and TRBJ2-3; 10 nucleotides align to TRBD2. The trim removed 3 bases at V and 3 bases at J, leaving 12 bases unmatched. The CDR3 spans 17 residues. Germline V CDR1 and CDR2: DFQATT, SNEGSKA (reference sequence). The CDR3 region has the DNA TGCAGTGCTAGTCCAGCGGGAGGGCAGGCCGGAACAGATACGCAGTATTTT. Translating it yields CSASPAGGQAGTDTQYF.

The table lists this clone with a few counts. The chain is built from TRBV2 and TRBJ1-1; TRBD1 is a possible D gene (5 bases). This CDR3 has 13 amino acids. Trimming left V 7 bases short and J 4 bases short, with 13 bases between. Germline assignment: CDR1 SNHLY and CDR2 FYNNEI. The CDR3 reads CASMGEVGTEAFF. CDR3 in DNA: TGTGCCAGCATGGGGGAGGTGGGCACTGAAGCTTTCTTT.